This passage covers 23 T cell receptor beta chains from one sample sequenced in a study of neoadjuvant anti-PD-1 for oral cavity cancer. Libraries were prepared by immunoSEQ multiplex PCR; TCRdb keeps only in-frame clonotypes and omits some of them. The sample lists approximately 72,000 clones; approximately 82% were seen once. The sequenced sample was PBMCs, obtained before nivolumab (anti-PD-1) treatment. These receptors were collected from a person aged 35-79 years with oral cavity squamous cell carcinoma.

This chain connects TRBV10-2 to TRBJ2-3, with 8 bases aligning to TRBD2. Germline CDR1 reads WSHSY; CDR2 reads SAAADI. With V trimmed by 6 bases and J by 7 bases, 12 bases remained unmatched. This CDR3 has 15 residues. Here the CDR3 reads CASRRSSGKEYTQYF. The CDR3 DNA reads TGCGCCAGCAGGAGAAGTAGCGGGAAAGAGTATACGCAGTATTTT.

This chain's CDR3 is CAGELTGELFF. The CDR3 DNA follows: TGTGCCGGGGAATTAACCGGGGAGCTGTTTTTT. The chain has TRBV7-9 and TRBJ2-2; D is undetermined. Germline V lookup: CDR1 SEHNR, CDR2 FQNEAQ (reference sequence). Deletions cut 11 bases from V and 5 bases from J, with 9 bases between. The CDR3 consists of 11 residues.

This clone was counted once. The chain has TRBV7-9 and TRBJ1-2; D may be TRBD1 (5 bases). V gave up 6 bases and J gave up 4 bases, with 18 bases separating them. The CDR3 contains 15 residues. Germline V gene lookup returns CDR1 SEHNR and CDR2 FQNEAQ (reference sequence). The CDR3 bases are TGTGCCAGCAGGATATCGGGCGGGGGAAGCTATGGCTACACCTTC. It encodes CASRISGGGSYGYTF. Full variable domain (missing parts from reference TRBV7-9 and TRBJ1-2): DTGVSQNPRHKITKRGQNVTFRCDPISEHNRLYWYRQTLGQGPEFLTYFQNEAQLEKSRLLSDRFSAERPKGSFSTLEIQRTEQGDSAMYLCASRISGGGSYGYTFGSGTRLTVV.

The J gene is TRBJ1-5, the V gene TRBV6-1, with D hard to call. In germline, CDR1 is MNHNS, CDR2 SASEGT. Trimming stripped 8 bases from V and 4 bases from J, with 21 bases between. CDR3 size: 16 residues. The CDR3 region has the DNA TGTGCCAGCTGTGCTTTCTCAGGTGAGGAAAATCAGCCCCAGCATTTT. It codes for CASCAFSGEENQPQHF.

This sequence joins TRBV5-1 and TRBJ2-7, with 9 bases aligning to TRBD1. The J segment lost 2 bases and the V segment lost 0 bases, leaving 0 bases of the junction unmatched. Germline CDR1 is SGHRS and CDR2 is YFSETQ. The length of the CDR3 is 14 residues. The CDR3 reads CASSLGTGAYEQYF. CDR3 nucleotides: TGCGCCAGCAGCTTGGGGACAGGGGCCTACGAGCAGTACTTC. Full variable domain (missing parts from reference TRBV5-1 and TRBJ2-7): KAGVTQTPRYLIKTRGQQVTLSCSPISGHRSVSWYQQTPGQGLQFLFEYFSETQRNKGNFPGRFSGRQFSNSRSEMNVSTLELGDSALYLCASSLGTGAYEQYFGPGTRLTVT.

This sequence joins TRBV19 and TRBJ2-7, with D unclear. Germline CDR1 reads LNHDA; CDR2 reads SQIVND (reference sequence). V lost 3 bases and J lost 0, with 9 bases in between. The CDR3 sequence is 14 residues long. The CDR3 DNA reads as TGTGCCAGTAGTATGACCTTCCCCTCCTACGAGCAGTACTTC. Its translation: CASSMTFPSYEQYF.

The rearrangement links TRBV30 to TRBJ2-5; perhaps TRBD1 as D (6 bases). Trimming pared 3 bases from V and 2 bases from J, leaving 16 bases between. The CDR3 is made up of 15 amino acids. CDR1 and CDR2 (germline): GTSNPN, SVGIG (reference sequence). The CDR3 sequence: CAWREWAGVQETQYF. The CDR3 nucleotides are TGTGCCTGGAGGGAATGGGCAGGGGTACAAGAGACCCAGTACTTC.

The V gene is TRBV11-2, the J gene TRBJ1-2; 12 bases fit TRBD1. With V trimmed by 0 bases and J by 7 bases, 15 bases remained unmatched. This CDR3 comprises 19 residues. CDR1 is SGHAT, CDR2 FQNNGV, per germline. CDR3 protein: CASSLESGTGGAFSPGYTF. The CDR3 bases are TGTGCCAGCAGCTTAGAATCCGGGACAGGGGGCGCGTTCTCTCCTGGCTACACCTTC.

The chain uses TRBV4-1 and TRBJ1-4; TRBD1 matches 8 bases. Germline-derived CDR1 and CDR2 are MGHRA and YSYEKL. The CDR3 has 15 amino acids. Losses at the gene ends were 3 bases for V and 8 bases for J; bases not matched to a gene: 8. CDR3 sequence reads: CASSHIQGVGEKLFF. CDR3 bases: TGCGCCAGCAGCCACATACAGGGGGTTGGGGAAAAACTGTTTTTT.

This clone occurred a few times. V and J are TRBV2 and TRBJ1-5, with D maybe TRBD1 (5 bases). The CDR3 extends over 13 amino acids. Between the trimmed V and J ends, which lost 2 bases and 6 bases, there was a span of 8 bases. Germline V gives CDR1 SNHLY, CDR2 FYNNEI. The CDR3 sequence: CASSERGPQPQHF. The CDR3 coding sequence is TGTGCCAGCAGTGAAAGGGGACCTCAGCCCCAGCATTTT.

The rearrangement joins TRBV10-3 to TRBJ2-1; D possibly corresponds to TRBD1 (6 bases). The V gene lost 5 bases and the J gene lost 6 bases, with 17 bases spanning the gap. This CDR3 has 15 residues. Germline V gene data show CDR1 as ENHRY and CDR2 as SYGVKD. The CDR3 nucleotides are TGTGCCATCAGTTGGCCGGGACAAGAAGTCAATGAGCAGTTCTTC. It translates to CAISWPGQEVNEQFF.

This clone was picked up a small number of times. V gene TRBV6-1 combines with J gene TRBJ2-7; 8 nucleotides agree with TRBD1. Unmatched junction bases numbered 11, after V lost 1 base and J lost 6 bases. Germline V gene lookup returns CDR1 MNHNS and CDR2 SASEGT. The CDR3 is made up of 16 amino acids. CDR3 nucleotide sequence: TGTGCCAGCAGTGAAGACCGATGGGCAGGGGGCTCCGAGCAGTACTTC. Translation gives CASSEDRWAGGSEQYF.

This chain joins TRBV5-5 and TRBJ2-1; TRBD2 matches at 11 bases. V trimming: 2 bases; J trimming: 9 bases; junction bases outside the gene matches: 13. The CDR3 length is 17 residues. CDR1 SGHKS and CDR2 YYEKEE come from the germline V gene (reference sequence). CDR3 nucleotides: TGTGCCAGCAGCTTAGGGTTAGCGGGAGGGCTTTGGATTGAGCAGTTCTTC. Its translation is CASSLGLAGGLWIEQFF.

The V call is TRBV6-1, the J call TRBJ2-7, with D possibly TRBD2 on 5 matching bases. Per the germline V gene, CDR1 is MNHNS and CDR2 is SASEGT. The CDR3 is 13 residues long. V was pared by 6 bases and J by 5 bases, with 14 bases between. The CDR3 DNA sequence: TGTGCCAGCAGCGTCGGACTCGTCGACGAGCAGTACTTC. It codes for CASSVGLVDEQYF.

As regards this clone: Other DNA variants within this sample encode the same CDR3. This CDR3 is CATSSDRYYEQYF. Here the CDR3 DNA reads TGTGCCACCAGCAGCGACAGGTACTACGAGCAGTACTTC. The rearrangement links TRBV15 to TRBJ2-7; D might be TRBD1 (6 bases). The CDR3 runs 13 residues. CDR1 is LNHNV and CDR2 is YYDKDF in the germline V gene (reference sequence). Trimming took off 3 bases at V and 3 bases at J, with 9 bases between the two ends.

Written as DNA, the CDR3 is TGCGCCAGCAGCCAGGCCCAAGACAGGGCCCACTATGGCTACACCTTC. This sequence encodes CASSQAQDRAHYGYTF. J is TRBJ1-2 and V is TRBV4-1; 7 nucleotides line up with TRBD1. This CDR3 contains 16 residues. CDR1 and CDR2 (germline): MGHRA, YSYEKL. J was trimmed by 3 bases and V by 3 bases; bases with no gene match: 10.

V usage is TRBV7-9 and J usage is TRBJ2-2; 7 bases agree with TRBD2. Germline V gives CDR1 SEHNR, CDR2 FQNEAQ (reference sequence). This CDR3 region has 14 residues. V lost 7 bases, J lost 6 bases, and 8 bases stayed unmatched. DNA for the CDR3: TGTGCCAGCACCCCGAGGGCGGGAGCCGGGGAGCTGTTTTTT. As protein: CASTPRAGAGELFF.

This clone was counted a few times. The chain employs TRBV5-1 and TRBJ2-7; 8 nucleotides align to TRBD2. The V gene's germline CDR1 is SGHRS and CDR2 YFSETQ. This CDR3 has 14 amino acids. Trimming cost V 2 bases and J 2 bases; bases outside gene matches: 3. Here the CDR3 reads CASSLLAVTYEQYF. Here the CDR3 DNA reads TGCGCCAGCAGCTTACTAGCGGTAACCTACGAGCAGTACTTC.

The chain is built from TRBV11-2 and TRBJ1-4, with TRBD1 matching over 9 bases. With 6 bases clipped from V and 5 bases from J, the junction kept 4 bases outside the gene matches. The CDR3 is made up of 14 amino acids. CDR1 and CDR2 (germline): SGHAT, FQNNGV. For the CDR3, the DNA is TGTGCCAGCAGGACCGGGACAGGGAATGAAAAACTGTTTTTT. Its protein is CASRTGTGNEKLFF.

The rearrangement links TRBV14 to TRBJ2-5, with D perhaps given as TRBD1 or TRBD2 (6 bases each). The germline V gene has CDR1 SGHDN and CDR2 FVKESK. The ends were cut back, 2 bases at V and 4 bases at J, with 14 bases in the middle. The CDR3 length is 15 residues. CDR3 in DNA: TGTGCCAGCAGCCAATTTAGGGGGGAAGGAGAGACCCAGTACTTC. Translated: CASSQFRGEGETQYF.

The chain links TRBV15 to TRBJ2-2; D unresolved. Trimming left V 2 bases short and J 5 bases short, with 9 bases between. CDR3 length: 14 residues. Germline values: CDR1 LNHNV, CDR2 YYDKDF (reference sequence). As DNA, the CDR3 is TGTGCCACCAGCAGACCGGACGGAACCGGGGAGCTGTTTTTT. It is translated as CATSRPDGTGELFF. Drawing the rest from reference TRBV15 and TRBJ2-2, the complete variable domain is DAMVIQNPRYQVTQFGKPVTLSCSQTLNHNVMYWYQQKSSQAPKLLFHYYDKDFNNEADTPDNFQSRRPNTSFCFLDIRSPGLGDTAMYLCATSRPDGTGELFFGEGSRLTVL.

This clone was seen just once. CDR3 protein: CASSEGQGIYNEQFF. The DNA of the CDR3 is TGCGCCAGCAGCGAGGGACAGGGTATCTACAATGAGCAGTTCTTC. The chain couples TRBV5-1 to TRBJ2-1, with 9 bases fitting TRBD1. CDR3 size: 15 residues. With 4 bases clipped from V and 3 bases from J, the junction kept 5 bases outside the gene matches. In germline, CDR1 is SGHRS, CDR2 YFSETQ.

This clone occurred a few times. The rearrangement links TRBV7-3 to TRBJ1-6; D gene ambiguous. V was clipped by 5 bases and J by 6 bases, with 14 bases between them. Germline CDR1 SGHTA, CDR2 FQGTGA. The CDR3 is 15 amino acids. This CDR3 reads CASSPSAALNSPLHF. The DNA for the CDR3 is TGTGCCAGCAGCCCATCGGCAGCTCTTAATTCACCCCTCCACTTT.